The clone carrying this T cell receptor (beta chain) has only a few counts. The target antigen is unknown. The data derive from a study of shared clonotypes between healthy human individuals. The donors, healthy adults who were HIV-negative, had experienced no recent acute infections or vaccinations. V was shortened by 6 bases and J by 7 bases, with 9 bases between the two germline ends. This CDR3 comprises 11 residues. Germline assignment: CDR1 LNHDA and CDR2 SQIVND (reference sequence). The repertoire was sequenced with immunoSEQ multiplex PCR; TCRdb's copy has only in-frame clones and lacks some. The table lists over a million clones, around 98.5% of them singletons. Findings and caveats of the study: An effect of sequencing depth on clonotype sharing among donors was expected.

The sample comprised naive CD4+ T cells sorted from blood. Subset described: CD45RA+ positively selected. The clonotype originates from a man younger than 45 in good health. The chain combines TRBV19 with TRBJ1-1; D not resolved. The CDR3 DNA sequence: TGTGCCAGTAGGGCCTTCGGTGAAGCTTTCTTT. It codes for CASRAFGEAFF.